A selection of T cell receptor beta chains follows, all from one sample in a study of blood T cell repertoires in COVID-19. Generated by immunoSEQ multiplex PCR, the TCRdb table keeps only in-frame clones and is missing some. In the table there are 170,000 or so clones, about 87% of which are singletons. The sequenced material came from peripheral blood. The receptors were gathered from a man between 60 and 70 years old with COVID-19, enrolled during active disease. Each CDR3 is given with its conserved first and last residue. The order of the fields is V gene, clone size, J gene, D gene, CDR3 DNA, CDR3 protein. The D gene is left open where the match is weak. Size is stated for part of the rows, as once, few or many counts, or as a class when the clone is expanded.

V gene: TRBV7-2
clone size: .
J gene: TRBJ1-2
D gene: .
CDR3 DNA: TGTGCCAGCAGCCCCGAATACAGCAATAACTATGGCTACACCTTC
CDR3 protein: CASSPEYSNNYGYTF

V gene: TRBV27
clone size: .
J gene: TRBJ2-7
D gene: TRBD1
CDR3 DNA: TGTGCCAGCAGTACCCTACAGGGGTTCTACGAGCAGTACTTC
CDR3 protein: CASSTLQGFYEQYF

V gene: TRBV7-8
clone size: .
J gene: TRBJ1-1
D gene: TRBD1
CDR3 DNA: TGTGCCAGCAGCTTCCGGACAGGGGTTTCGGCTGAAGCTTTCTTT
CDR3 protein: CASSFRTGVSAEAFF

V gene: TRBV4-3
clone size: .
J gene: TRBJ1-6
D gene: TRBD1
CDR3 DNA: TGCGCCAGCAGCCGATCTTCGGACAGGTCGGGTTCACCCCTCCACTTT
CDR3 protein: CASSRSSDRSGSPLHF

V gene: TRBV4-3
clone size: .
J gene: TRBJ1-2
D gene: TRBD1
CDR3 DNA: TGCGCCAGCAGCCAAATGGGACAGGGTACCTATGGCTACACCTTC
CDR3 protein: CASSQMGQGTYGYTF

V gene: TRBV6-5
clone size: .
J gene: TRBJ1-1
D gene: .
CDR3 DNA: TGTGCCAGCAGTCTGACAGTCATGAACACTGAAGCTTTCTTT
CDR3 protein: CASSLTVMNTEAFF

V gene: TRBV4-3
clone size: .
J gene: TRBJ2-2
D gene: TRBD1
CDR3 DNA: TGCGCCAGCACCTTATTGGACAGGGGGGCCGGGGAGCTGTTTTTT
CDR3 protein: CASTLLDRGAGELFF

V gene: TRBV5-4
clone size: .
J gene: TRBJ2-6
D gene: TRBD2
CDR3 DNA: TGTGCCAGCAGCTTGGTGGGGGGGTTCTACTCTGGGGCCAACGTCCTGACTTTC
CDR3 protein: CASSLVGGFYSGANVLTF

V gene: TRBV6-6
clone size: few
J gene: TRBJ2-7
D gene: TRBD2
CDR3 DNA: TGTGCCAGCAGTTCAACTAGCGGGGATTACGAGCAGTACTTC
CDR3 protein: CASSSTSGDYEQYF

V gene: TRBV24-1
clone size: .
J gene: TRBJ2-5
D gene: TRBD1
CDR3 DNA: TGTGCCACCAGTGTAGGGGGCGTCTTGGAGACCCAGTACTTC
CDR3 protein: CATSVGGVLETQYF

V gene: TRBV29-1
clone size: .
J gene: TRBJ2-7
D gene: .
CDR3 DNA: TGCAGCGTTGGAGGGGGGGACAGGCTCTACGAGCAGTACTTC
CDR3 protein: CSVGGGDRLYEQYF

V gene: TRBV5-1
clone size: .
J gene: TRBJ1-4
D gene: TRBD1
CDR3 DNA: TGCGCCAGCAGGACGGGGGGACAGGGGATCGTAGCTAATGAAAAACTGTTTTTT
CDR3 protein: CASRTGGQGIVANEKLFF

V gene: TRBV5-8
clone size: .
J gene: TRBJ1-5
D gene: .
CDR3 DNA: TGTGCCAGCAACCGTGGGGCTCCTAGCAATCAGCCCCAGCATTTT
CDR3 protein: CASNRGAPSNQPQHF

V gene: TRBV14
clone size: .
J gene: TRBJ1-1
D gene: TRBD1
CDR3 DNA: TGTGCCAGCAGCCCACAGACAGGGGGCGTTGGGAGGTTCTCCGAAGCTTTCTTT
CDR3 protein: CASSPQTGGVGRFSEAFF

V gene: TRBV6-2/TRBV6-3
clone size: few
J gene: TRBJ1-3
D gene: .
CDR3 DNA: TGTGCCAGCAGTTACTCGGTCCGACAGGCCTCTGGAAACACCATATATTTT
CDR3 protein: CASSYSVRQASGNTIYF

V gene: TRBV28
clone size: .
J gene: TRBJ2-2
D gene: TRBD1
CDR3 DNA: TGTGCCAGCATGTTTTACGGGACAGGGCGTCCCGGGGAGCTGTTTTTT
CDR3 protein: CASMFYGTGRPGELFF

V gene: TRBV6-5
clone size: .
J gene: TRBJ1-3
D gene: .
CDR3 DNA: TGTGCCAGCAGTTACTCGCAGAATACGGGAAACACCATATATTTT
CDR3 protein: CASSYSQNTGNTIYF

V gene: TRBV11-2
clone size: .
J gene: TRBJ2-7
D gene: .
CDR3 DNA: TGTGCCAGCAGCTTAGAAAAAACAGGGAAAGGCGAGCAGTACTTC
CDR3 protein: CASSLEKTGKGEQYF

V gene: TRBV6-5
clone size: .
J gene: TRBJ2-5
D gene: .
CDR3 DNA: TGTGCCAGCAGTATGATAGGACAGCAAGAGACCCAGTACTTC
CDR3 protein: CASSMIGQQETQYF

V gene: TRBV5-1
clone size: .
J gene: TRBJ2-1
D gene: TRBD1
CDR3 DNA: TGCGCCAGCAGCGCGACAGGGTGGCAGTTCTTC
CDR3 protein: CASSATGWQFF

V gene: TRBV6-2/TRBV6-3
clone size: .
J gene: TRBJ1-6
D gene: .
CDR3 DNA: TGTGCCAGCAGTACCAACAGCGGTTCACCCCTCCACTTT
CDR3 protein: CASSTNSGSPLHF

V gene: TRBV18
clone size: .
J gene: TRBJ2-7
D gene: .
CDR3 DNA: TGTGCCAGCTCAATAAACGAGGACTACGAGCAGTACTTC
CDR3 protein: CASSINEDYEQYF

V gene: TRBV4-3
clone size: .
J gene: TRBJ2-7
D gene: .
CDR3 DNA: TGCGCCAGCAGCCAATCCAGGTTCTACGAGCAGTACTTC
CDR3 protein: CASSQSRFYEQYF

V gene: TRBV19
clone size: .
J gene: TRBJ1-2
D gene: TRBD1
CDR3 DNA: TGTGCCAGTAGTCTGACAGGGACAGGGGGTGGCTACACCTTC
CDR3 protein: CASSLTGTGGGYTF

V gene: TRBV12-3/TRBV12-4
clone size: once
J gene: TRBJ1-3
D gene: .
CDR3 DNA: TGTGCCAGCACGGGAAACACCATATATTTT
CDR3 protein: CASTGNTIYF

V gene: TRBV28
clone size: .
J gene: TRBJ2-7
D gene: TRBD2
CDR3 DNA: TGTGCCAGCAGTTCGGAGCGGGACTCCTCCTACGAGCAGTACTTC
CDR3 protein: CASSSERDSSYEQYF

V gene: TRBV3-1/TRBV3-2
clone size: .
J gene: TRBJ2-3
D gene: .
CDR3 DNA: TGTGCCAGCAGCCCCCTACGGCGAACAGGTCGCACGAGCACAGATACGCAGTATTTT
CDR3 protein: CASSPLRRTGRTSTDTQYF

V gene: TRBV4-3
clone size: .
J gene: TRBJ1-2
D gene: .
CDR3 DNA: TGCGCCAGCAGCCAAGGATTAGCCGATGGCTACACCTTC
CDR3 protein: CASSQGLADGYTF

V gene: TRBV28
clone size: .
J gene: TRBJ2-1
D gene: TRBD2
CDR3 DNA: TGTGCCAGCAGTTTAGCCCCCCGGACGGGGGGGCGGAGTGAGCAGTTCTTC
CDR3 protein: CASSLAPRTGGRSEQFF

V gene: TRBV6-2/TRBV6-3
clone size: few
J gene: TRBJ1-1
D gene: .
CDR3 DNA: TGTGCCAGCAGTTACGCCCCAAATGATAGGATCGGACGGGGCACTGAAGCTTTCTTT
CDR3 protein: CASSYAPNDRIGRGTEAFF

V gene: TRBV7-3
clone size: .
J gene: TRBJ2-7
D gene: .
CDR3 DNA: TGTGCCAGCAGCTTAATGCCAGGGAATAGGCAGTACTTC
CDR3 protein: CASSLMPGNRQYF

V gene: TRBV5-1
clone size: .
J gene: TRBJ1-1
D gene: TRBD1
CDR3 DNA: TGCGCCAGCAGCTTGGATACAGGGGTGGGCACTGAAGCTTTCTTT
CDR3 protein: CASSLDTGVGTEAFF

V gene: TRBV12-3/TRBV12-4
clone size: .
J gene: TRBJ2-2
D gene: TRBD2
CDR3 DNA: TGTGCCAGCTTGGGACTAGCTGGCGGGGAGCTGTTTTTT
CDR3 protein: CASLGLAGGELFF

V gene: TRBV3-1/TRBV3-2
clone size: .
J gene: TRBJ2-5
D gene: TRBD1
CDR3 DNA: TGTGCCAGCAGCCGAGCTCCGGGACAGGGGATGGAGACCCAGTACTTC
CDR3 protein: CASSRAPGQGMETQYF

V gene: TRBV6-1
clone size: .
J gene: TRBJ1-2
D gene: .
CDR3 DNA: TGTGCCAGCAGTGAACAACAGGGCTATGGCTACACCTTC
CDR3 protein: CASSEQQGYGYTF

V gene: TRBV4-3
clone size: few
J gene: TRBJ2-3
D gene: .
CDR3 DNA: TGCGCCAGCAGCCAAGATTTCGACTTATATTTT
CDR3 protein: CASSQDFDLYF

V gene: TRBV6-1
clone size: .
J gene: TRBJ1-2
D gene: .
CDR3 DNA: TGTGCCAGCAGTGACCACTATCTCAGCTATGGCTACACCTTC
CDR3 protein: CASSDHYLSYGYTF

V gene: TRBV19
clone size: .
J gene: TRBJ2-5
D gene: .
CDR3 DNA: TGTGCCAGTAGTATATCTGAGGCGGGGACCCAGTACTTC
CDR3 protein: CASSISEAGTQYF

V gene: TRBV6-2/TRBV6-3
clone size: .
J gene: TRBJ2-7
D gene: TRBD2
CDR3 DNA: TGTGCCAGCAGTTACTCTCCCGCGGGGGTTTCTTACGAGCAGTACTTC
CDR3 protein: CASSYSPAGVSYEQYF

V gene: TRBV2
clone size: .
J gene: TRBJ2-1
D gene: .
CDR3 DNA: TGTGCCAGCAATAATCTAAACAATGAGCAGTTCTTC
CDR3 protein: CASNNLNNEQFF

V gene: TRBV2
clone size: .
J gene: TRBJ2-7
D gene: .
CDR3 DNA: TGTGCCAGCCGGCTAGAGTCCTACGAGCAGTACTTC
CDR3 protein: CASRLESYEQYF

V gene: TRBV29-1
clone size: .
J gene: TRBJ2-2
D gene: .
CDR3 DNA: TGCAGCGTCAGTAGGGGGTCTGACACCGGGGAGCTGTTTTTT
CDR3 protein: CSVSRGSDTGELFF

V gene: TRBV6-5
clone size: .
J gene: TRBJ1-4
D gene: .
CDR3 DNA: TGTGCCAGCAGTTACGAGTCTGGACTGGCTAATGAAAAACTGTTTTTT
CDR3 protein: CASSYESGLANEKLFF

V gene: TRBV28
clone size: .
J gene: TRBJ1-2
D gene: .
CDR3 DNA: TGTGCCAGCAATGATCCCCAGGGGAGAGGGGGTTATGGCTACACCTTC
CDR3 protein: CASNDPQGRGGYGYTF

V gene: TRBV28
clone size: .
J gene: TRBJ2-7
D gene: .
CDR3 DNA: TGTGCCAGCACTACAGGGAGCTACGAGCAGTACTTC
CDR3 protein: CASTTGSYEQYF

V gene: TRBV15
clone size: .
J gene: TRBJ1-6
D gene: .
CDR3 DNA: TGTGCCACCAGCAGACAGGGGAAGGGAAATTCACCCCTCCACTTT
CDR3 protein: CATSRQGKGNSPLHF

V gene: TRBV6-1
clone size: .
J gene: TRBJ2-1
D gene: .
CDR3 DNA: TGTGCCAGCAGTGAATCGGGATTCTCCTACAATGAGCAGTTCTTC
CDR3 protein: CASSESGFSYNEQFF

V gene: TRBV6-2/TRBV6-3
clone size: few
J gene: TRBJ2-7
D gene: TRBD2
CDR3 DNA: TGTGCCAGCAGCGACCCAGCGGGAGCCACCTACGAGCAGTACTTC
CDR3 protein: CASSDPAGATYEQYF

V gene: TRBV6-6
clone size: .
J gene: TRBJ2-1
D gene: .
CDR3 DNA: TGTGCCAGCAGTAACAGCGGCCTTTACAATGAGCAGTTCTTC
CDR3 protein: CASSNSGLYNEQFF

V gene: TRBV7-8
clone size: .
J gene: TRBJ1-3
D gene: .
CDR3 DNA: TGTGCCAGCAGCTCGCAACAGGGCTCTGGAAACACCATATATTTT
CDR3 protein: CASSSQQGSGNTIYF

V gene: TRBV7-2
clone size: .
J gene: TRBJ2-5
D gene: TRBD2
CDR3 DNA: TGTGCCAGCAGCCGGGGGGCTAGCGGGGGAGAAGAGACCCAGTACTTC
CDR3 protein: CASSRGASGGEETQYF

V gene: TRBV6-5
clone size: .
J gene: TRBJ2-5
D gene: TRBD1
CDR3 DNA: TGTGCCAGCAGTATACAGGGGCTAGAGACCCAGTACTTC
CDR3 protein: CASSIQGLETQYF

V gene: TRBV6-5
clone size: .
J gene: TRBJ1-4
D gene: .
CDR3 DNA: TGTGCCAGCAGATTGGAACAGTTTAGTGAAAAACTGTTTTTT
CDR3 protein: CASRLEQFSEKLFF

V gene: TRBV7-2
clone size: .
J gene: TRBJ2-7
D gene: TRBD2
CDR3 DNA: TGTGCCAGCAGCTTTAAGGCTCCTGGGCTAGCGGGAGGCTCCTACGAGCAGTACTTC
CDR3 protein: CASSFKAPGLAGGSYEQYF

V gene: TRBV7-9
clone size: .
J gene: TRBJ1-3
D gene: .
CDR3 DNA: TGTGCCAGCAGCTTGAGTACAGGGCCTATCTCTGGAAACACCATATATTTT
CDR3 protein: CASSLSTGPISGNTIYF

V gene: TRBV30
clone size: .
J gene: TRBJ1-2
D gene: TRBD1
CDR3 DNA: TGTGCCTGGAGTGTATCCTTAACCGGGACAGGGGACCCGAAGTACTATGGCTACACCTTC
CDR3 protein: CAWSVSLTGTGDPKYYGYTF

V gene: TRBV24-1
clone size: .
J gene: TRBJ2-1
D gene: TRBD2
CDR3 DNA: TGTGCCACCAGTGACAATAGCGGGGGGACTAACAATGAGCAGTTCTTC
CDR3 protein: CATSDNSGGTNNEQFF

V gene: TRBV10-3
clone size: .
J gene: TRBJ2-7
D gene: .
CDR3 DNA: TGTGCCATCAGTGACTTCTACGAGCAGTACTTC
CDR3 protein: CAISDFYEQYF

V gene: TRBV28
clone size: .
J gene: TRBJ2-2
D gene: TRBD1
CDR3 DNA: TGTGCCAGCAGTTCAGGACAGGGTACCGGGGAGCTGTTTTTT
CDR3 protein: CASSSGQGTGELFF

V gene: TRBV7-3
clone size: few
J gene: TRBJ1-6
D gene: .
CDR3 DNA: TGTGCCAGCAGCTTAACAGGCGGGTCACCCCTCCACTTT
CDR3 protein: CASSLTGGSPLHF